The rows below give T cell receptor beta chains drawn from one sample of a study of CD8 T cells in ankylosing spondylitis. A single record per CDR3 protein comes from TCRdb applying MiXCR to the 5' RACE reads. This sample carries around 120,000 distinct CDR3 sequences, around 8.5% of them seen once, and the ten largest clones take approximately 3.3%. The sample consisted of blood, either unsorted or a sorted T cell fraction (not recorded which). Receptor source: a male donor with ankylosing spondylitis or in good health (not recorded which). Each CDR3 is given with its conserved first and last residue. The D gene is left open where the match is weak. Where a row states a size, it is once, few, many or the class of an expanded clone; other rows omit it.

TRBD2	14	TRBV6-2/TRBV6-3	TRBJ2-7	NA	CASTLAGATYEQYF	TGTGCCAGCACACTAGCGGGAGCCACCTACGAGCAGTACTTC
TRBD2	16	TRBV2	TRBJ2-1	many	CASSATSGRYYNEQFF	TGTGCCAGCAGCGCGACTAGCGGGAGGTACTACAATGAGCAGTTCTTC
NA	12	TRBV6-2/TRBV6-3	TRBJ2-7	many	CASSYGNYEQYF	TGTGCCAGCAGTTACGGGAACTACGAGCAGTACTTC
TRBD1	14	TRBV20-1	TRBJ2-7	many	CSARRDRSPYEQYF	TGCAGTGCTAGGAGGGACAGGTCCCCTTACGAGCAGTACTTC
TRBD2	14	TRBV10-3	TRBJ2-7	many	CAISELAGTYEQYF	TGTGCCATCAGTGAGCTAGCGGGGACCTACGAGCAGTACTTC
NA	12	TRBV27	TRBJ2-1	many	CASSSLGVEQFF	TGTGCCAGCAGTTCACTAGGGGTCGAGCAGTTCTTC
TRBD2	14	TRBV6-1	TRBJ2-1	many	CASSIAGNYNEQFF	TGTGCCAGCAGTATAGCGGGAAACTACAATGAGCAGTTCTTC
NA	15	TRBV14	TRBJ2-7	many	CASSQDGIWAYEQYF	TGTGCCAGCAGCCAAGATGGGATTTGGGCCTACGAGCAGTACTTC
TRBD2	17	TRBV20-1	TRBJ2-3	many	CSARLAGDLRLTDTQYF	TGCAGTGCTCGGCTAGCGGGAGATTTACGGTTGACAGATACGCAGTATTTT
NA	17	TRBV3-1	TRBJ2-3	NA	CACTQDSRSGSTDTQYF	TGTGCCTGCACCCAAGATTCCCGTTCGGGAAGTACAGATACGCAGTATTTT
TRBD2	12	TRBV28	TRBJ2-5	many	CASGLAAGTQYF	TGTGCCAGCGGACTAGCGGCAGGGACCCAGTACTTC
TRBD2	18	TRBV5-5	TRBJ2-5	few	CASTTRGGKVSRGETQYF	TGTGCCAGCACCACACGCGGGGGAAAAGTTTCGAGAGGAGAGACCCAGTACTTC
NA	14	TRBV5-1	TRBJ2-7	many	CASSPTGPSYEQYF	TGCGCCAGCAGCCCTACGGGACCCTCCTACGAGCAGTACTTC
NA	16	TRBV6-1	TRBJ2-1	many	CASRSFRGSVGNEQFF	TGTGCCAGCAGAAGCTTTCGGGGCTCCGTGGGCAATGAGCAGTTCTTC
TRBD1	16	TRBV6-2/TRBV6-3	TRBJ2-1	NA	CASSRTGGILYNEQFF	TGTGCCAGCAGTCGGACAGGGGGCATTCTATACAATGAGCAGTTCTTC
TRBD1	17	TRBV5-1	TRBJ2-7	NA	CASSFSMQEQGNYEQYF	TGCGCCAGCAGCTTTTCTATGCAGGAACAGGGGAACTACGAGCAGTACTTC
TRBD2	17	TRBV25-1	TRBJ2-3	many	CASSEYGGLAGTDTQYF	TGTGCCAGCAGTGAATATGGGGGACTAGCGGGCACAGATACGCAGTATTTT
NA	17	TRBV5-1	TRBJ2-1	many	CASSWGAGANTYNEQFF	TGCGCCAGCAGCTGGGGAGCAGGGGCTAATACCTACAATGAGCAGTTCTTC
NA	14	TRBV7-6	TRBJ2-1	few	CASSPLTSTYEQFF	TGTGCCAGCAGCCCCCTGACTAGTACATATGAGCAGTTCTTC
NA	18	TRBV5-6	TRBJ2-1	NA	CASSLLYPSVSSYNEQFF	TGTGCCAGCAGCTTGTTATACCCCAGTGTTAGCTCCTACAATGAGCAGTTCTTC
NA	19	TRBV27	TRBJ2-7	NA	CASSLFRPGGGTHNLRQYF	TGTGCCAGCAGTTTATTCCGTCCCGGTGGCGGGACACATAACTTACGGCAGTACTTC
TRBD1	14	TRBV7-2	TRBJ2-5	many	CASSVLTGPETQYF	TGTGCCAGCAGCGTCTTGACAGGGCCCGAGACCCAGTACTTC
NA	12	TRBV5-1	TRBJ2-5	many	CASSLRVGTQYF	TGCGCCAGCAGCTTGCGGGTGGGGACCCAGTACTTC
NA	16	TRBV20-1	TRBJ2-5	few	CSARDRWERAGETQYF	TGCAGTGCTAGAGATAGATGGGAACGAGCCGGAGAGACCCAGTACTTC
NA	14	TRBV28	TRBJ2-3	many	CASSFRRGTDTQYF	TGTGCCAGCAGTTTCCGTAGAGGCACAGATACGCAGTATTTT
TRBD2	15	TRBV5-1	TRBJ2-5	many	CASSSGGRASETQYF	TGCGCCAGCAGCTCTGGCGGGAGGGCCTCGGAGACCCAGTACTTC
NA	14	TRBV3-1	TRBJ2-1	few	CASSQSLGGREQFF	TGTGCCAGCAGCCAATCTCTCGGGGGCCGCGAGCAGTTCTTC
NA	15	TRBV5-1	TRBJ2-1	few	CASRPIQSSYNEQFF	TGCGCCAGCAGACCAATCCAGAGCTCCTACAATGAGCAGTTCTTC
NA	15	TRBV7-2	TRBJ2-1	many	CASSPVGTGYNEQFF	TGTGCCAGCAGCCCTGTCGGGACGGGATACAATGAGCAGTTCTTC
NA	15	TRBV5-1	TRBJ2-5	many	CASSLYGEARETQYF	TGCGCCAGCAGCTTGTACGGGGAGGCAAGAGAGACCCAGTACTTC
TRBD1	17	TRBV7-3	TRBJ1-2	NA	CASSLSGDRGTGGGYPF	TGTGCCAGCAGCTTATCTGGGGACAGGGGGACCGGAGGTGGCTACCCCTTC
NA	12	TRBV29-1	TRBJ2-7	NA	CSVVYLGDEQYF	TGCAGCGTTGTGTATTTGGGCGACGAGCAGTACTTC
TRBD1	15	TRBV5-1	TRBJ2-7	many	CASSFTGTGGYEQYF	TGCGCCAGCAGCTTTACCGGGACAGGGGGCTACGAGCAGTACTTC
TRBD1	15	TRBV28	TRBJ2-3	many	CAIGGGTGGSDTQYF	TGTGCCATCGGAGGGGGGACAGGGGGGTCAGATACGCAGTATTTT
NA	15	TRBV4-1	TRBJ2-1	many	CASSQEGLTNNEQFF	TGCGCCAGCAGCCAGGAGGGTTTGACCAACAATGAGCAGTTCTTC
TRBD2	16	TRBV4-2	TRBJ2-1	few	CASSQTGTSGYNEQFF	TGTGCCAGCAGCCAAACCGGGACTAGCGGTTACAATGAGCAGTTCTTC
NA	11	TRBV20-1	TRBJ1-3	once	CSQRSGNTIYF	TGCAGCCAACGCTCTGGAAACACCATATATTTT
NA	14	TRBV9	TRBJ2-5	NA	CASSVDQYQETQYF	TGTGCCAGCAGCGTAGACCAATATCAAGAGACCCAGTACTTC
NA	16	TRBV28	TRBJ2-3	many	CASSSAGGGKSDTQYF	TGTGCCAGCAGTTCGGCCGGAGGGGGCAAATCAGATACGCAGTATTTT
NA	14	TRBV18	TRBJ1-1	many	CASSPTGMNTEAFF	TGTGCCAGCTCACCTACCGGCATGAACACTGAAGCTTTCTTT
NA	15	TRBV7-9	TRBJ2-5	few	CASSPILELQETQYF	TGTGCCAGCAGCCCTATATTAGAGCTCCAAGAGACCCAGTACTTC
NA	12	TRBV20-1	TRBJ2-5	few	CSVKLLQETQYF	TGCAGTGTTAAGCTCTTGCAAGAGACCCAGTACTTC
NA	17	TRBV11-2	TRBJ2-7	few	CASSSAGGDRVRFGQYF	TGTGCCAGCTCATCCGCCGGGGGAGACAGGGTACGGTTCGGGCAGTACTTC
TRBD1	14	TRBV12-3/TRBV12-4	TRBJ1-5	many	CASSQTGGNQPQHF	TGTGCCAGCAGTCAGACAGGGGGCAATCAGCCCCAGCATTTT
NA	15	TRBV3-1	TRBJ1-5	many	CASSQTGRGNQPQHF	TGTGCCAGCAGCCAAACAGGGAGAGGCAATCAGCCCCAGCATTTT
NA	14	TRBV7-6	TRBJ1-4	many	CASMARRGGGLLFF	TGTGCCAGCATGGCCAGGAGGGGAGGAGGTCTGCTGTTTTTT
NA	20	TRBV11-2	TRBJ1-1	NA	CASSLMGHDSPVGRNTEAFF	TGTGCCAGCAGCTTAATGGGGCACGACAGCCCAGTAGGGAGGAACACTGAAGCTTTCTTT
TRBD2	14	TRBV20-1	TRBJ2-5	many	CSARARREEETQYF	TGCAGTGCTAGAGCGCGTCGGGAGGAAGAGACCCAGTACTTC
NA	17	TRBV27	TRBJ2-7	few	CASRSSPFAGTAVNWYF	TGTGCCAGCAGGTCATCCCCTTTCGCCGGGACGGCTGTAAATTGGTACTTC